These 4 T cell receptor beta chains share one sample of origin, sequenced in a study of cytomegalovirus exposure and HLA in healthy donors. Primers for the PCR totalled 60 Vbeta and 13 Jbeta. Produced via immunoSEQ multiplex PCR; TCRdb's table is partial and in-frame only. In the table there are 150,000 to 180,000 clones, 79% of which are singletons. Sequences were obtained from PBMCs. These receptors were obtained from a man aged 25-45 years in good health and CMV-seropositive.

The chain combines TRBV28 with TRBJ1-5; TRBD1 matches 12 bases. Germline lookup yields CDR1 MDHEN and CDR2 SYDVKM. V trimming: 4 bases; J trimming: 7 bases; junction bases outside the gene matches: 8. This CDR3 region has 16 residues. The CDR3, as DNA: TGTGCCAGCAGTTCTCCGGGACAGGGGGCGAGGCAGCCCCAGCATTTT. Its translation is CASSSPGQGARQPQHF.

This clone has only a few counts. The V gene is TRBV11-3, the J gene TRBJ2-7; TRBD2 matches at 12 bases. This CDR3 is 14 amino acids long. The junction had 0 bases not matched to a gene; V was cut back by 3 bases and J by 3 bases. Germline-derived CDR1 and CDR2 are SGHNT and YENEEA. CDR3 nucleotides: TGTGCCAGCAGCTTGACTAGCGGGAGCTACGAGCAGTACTTC. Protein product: CASSLTSGSYEQYF.

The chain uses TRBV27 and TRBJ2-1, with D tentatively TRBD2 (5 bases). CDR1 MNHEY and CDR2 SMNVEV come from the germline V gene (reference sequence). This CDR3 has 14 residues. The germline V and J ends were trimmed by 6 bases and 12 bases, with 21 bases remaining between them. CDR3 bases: TGTGCCAGCAGGGCGGGTCTGCTCGGTCGAGGGCAGTTCTTC. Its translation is CASRAGLLGRGQFF.

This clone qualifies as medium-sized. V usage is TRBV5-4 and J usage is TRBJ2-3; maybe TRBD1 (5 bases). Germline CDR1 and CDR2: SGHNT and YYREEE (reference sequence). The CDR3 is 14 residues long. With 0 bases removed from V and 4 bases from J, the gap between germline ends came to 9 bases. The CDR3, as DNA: TGTGCCAGCAGCTTGGAAGGGGTCCCAGATACGCAGTATTTT. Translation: CASSLEGVPDTQYF.